Sequencing of this TCR beta chain was carried out in a study of CD8+CD57+ T cells in acquired aplastic anemia. Study-wide findings and caveats: Simpson's diversity of CD8+ cells was not significantly different in patients compared with controls. The same twenty-nine CD8+ CDR3 sequences occurred in patients and in controls.

The authors sequenced patients whose flow cytometry had shown CD8+CD57+ cell expansion. All patients had severe acquired aplastic anemia. The germline gives CDR1 LNHDA, CDR2 SQIVND (reference sequence). The germline V and J ends were trimmed by 4 bases and 5 bases, with 18 bases remaining between them. The CDR3 is 16 residues long. TCR beta VDJ and CDR3 profiling used genomic DNA as template. One entry per CDR3 protein results from TCRdb running MiXCR on the reads. This table has around 190,000 distinct CDR3 sequences, 48% appearing once. Turning to this clonotype: What it binds is not known.

This clonotype originated in a human donor with aplastic anemia. The specimen was sorted CD4+, CD8+, or CD8+CD57+ T cells (not recorded which) from PBMCs. The V and J genes are TRBV19 and TRBJ2-1; D perhaps matches TRBD2 (7 bases). In nucleotides, the CDR3 is TGTGCCAGTAGTACCGGGGGGCGGGAGATCCACAATGAGCAGTTCTTC. Protein product: CASSTGGREIHNEQFF.